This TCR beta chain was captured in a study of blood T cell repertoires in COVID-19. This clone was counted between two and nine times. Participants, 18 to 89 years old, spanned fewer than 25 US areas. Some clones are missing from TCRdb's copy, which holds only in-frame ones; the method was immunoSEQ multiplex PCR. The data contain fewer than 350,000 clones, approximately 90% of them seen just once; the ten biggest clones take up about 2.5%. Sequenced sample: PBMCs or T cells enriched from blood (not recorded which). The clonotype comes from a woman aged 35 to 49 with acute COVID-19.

CDR3 sequence: CASIPTGGGSPLHF. The CDR3 DNA reads TGTGCCAGCATCCCGACAGGGGGCGGTTCACCCCTCCACTTT. The chain employs TRBV2 and TRBJ1-6; 10 bases match TRBD1. Germline lookup yields CDR1 SNHLY and CDR2 FYNNEI. The junction had 6 bases not matched to a gene; V was cut back by 7 bases and J by 9 bases. This CDR3 is 14 amino acids long.